Below, 29 T cell receptor beta chains from the same sample are listed, as sequenced in a study of human T cells and chemical hapten exposure. TCRdb processed the RACE reads anew with MiXCR; each CDR3 protein has one entry. The data contain 180,000 or so distinct CDR3 sequences, approximately 20% of them singletons. Time point: patch test 1, 2 weeks after DPC sensitization. Specified treatment: therapeutic diphenylcyclopropenone sensitization with weekly scalp DPC. The sample here was whole blood, taken in connection with sensitization to the hapten diphenylcyclopropenone (DPC). These receptors were obtained from a woman aged 45-65 years with alopecia areata. Some clones in this sample may be carry-over from other donors' samples.

The V call is TRBV5-1, the J call TRBJ2-5; D ambiguous. CDR1 and CDR2 (germline): SGHRS, YFSETQ. The V gene lost 0 bases and the J gene lost 5 bases, with 5 bases spanning the gap. This CDR3 region has 12 residues. The chain's CDR3 is CASSLGVETQYF. The CDR3 DNA sequence: TGCGCCAGCAGCTTGGGGGTCGAGACCCAGTACTTC.

The chain joins TRBV6-6 to TRBJ2-7; no clear D gene. Trimming removed 2 bases from V and 5 bases from J, with 7 bases in between. CDR3 length: 12 residues. The germline V gene has CDR1 MNHNY and CDR2 SVGAGI (reference sequence). The CDR3 DNA sequence: TGTGCCAGCAGTTACAGGGCCCACGAGCAGTACTTC. This translates into CASSYRAHEQYF.

This clonotype was observed many times. The chain combines TRBV7-2 with TRBJ1-2; D possibly corresponds to TRBD1 (6 bases). V lost 2 bases to trimming and J lost 4 bases, with 11 bases between them. The CDR3 is made up of 14 amino acids. CDR1 and CDR2 (germline): SGHTA, FQGNSA. CDR3 in amino acids: CASSLTGLGYGYTF. The CDR3 nucleotides are TGTGCCAGCAGCTTAACAGGGCTGGGCTATGGCTACACCTTC. The full variable domain, its missing parts supplied by reference TRBV7-2 and TRBJ1-2, is GAGVSQSPSNKVTEKGKDVELRCDPISGHTALYWYRQSLGQGLEFLIYFQGNSAPDKSGLPSDRFSAERTGGSVSTLTIQRTQQEDSAVYLCASSLTGLGYGYTFGSGTRLTVV.

The chain employs TRBV7-9 and TRBJ2-1, with D uncertain. The CDR3 spans 13 residues. Deletions cut 5 bases from V and 6 bases from J, with 11 bases between. Germline V gene data show CDR1 as SEHNR and CDR2 as FQNEAQ (reference sequence). The CDR3: CASSIGSTNEQFF. The CDR3 bases are TGTGCCAGCAGCATAGGTAGCACCAATGAGCAGTTCTTC.

J is TRBJ2-1 and V is TRBV29-1; 10 bases fit TRBD2. The CDR3 sequence is 15 residues long. The junction had 8 bases not matched to a gene; V was cut back by 2 bases and J by 7 bases. Germline V gene lookup returns CDR1 SQVTM and CDR2 ANQGSEA. CDR3 sequence: CSVERLAGVRNEQFF. Written as DNA, the CDR3 is TGCAGCGTTGAAAGGCTAGCGGGAGTGAGGAATGAGCAGTTCTTC.

This clonotype has just a few counts. V and J are TRBV15 and TRBJ2-2; the D gene could be TRBD1 or TRBD2 (5 bases each). The germline V and J ends were trimmed by 9 bases and 4 bases, with 15 bases remaining between them. CDR1 is LNHNV and CDR2 is YYDKDF in the germline V gene (reference sequence). The CDR3 sequence is 14 residues long. In nucleotides, the CDR3 is TGTGCCACTAGATCGGGACGTCTCACCGGGGAGCTGTTTTTT. This gives the protein CATRSGRLTGELFF.

The V gene is TRBV2, the J gene TRBJ2-1; weak D call: TRBD2 (6 bases). The CDR3 loop spans 18 amino acids. From germline, CDR1 is SNHLY and CDR2 FYNNEI. V lost 2 bases, J lost 6 bases, and 23 bases lay in between. CDR3 bases: TGTGCCAGCAGTGAATCCCTGCCAAGGACTATTAGGACCAATGAGCAGTTCTTC. It is translated as CASSESLPRTIRTNEQFF.

This clonotype has only a few counts. The V gene is TRBV29-1, the J gene TRBJ2-1; D might be TRBD1 (8 bases). The CDR3 contains 14 residues. CDR1 is SQVTM, CDR2 ANQGSEA, per germline. The V gene lost 6 bases and the J gene lost 7 bases, with 19 bases spanning the gap. The CDR3 is CSVQGAGVENEQFF. As DNA, the CDR3 is TGCAGCGTCCAGGGGGCGGGAGTAGAGAATGAGCAGTTCTTC.

This chain uses TRBV27 with TRBJ1-2, with unresolved D. CDR3 length equals 13 residues. CDR1 and CDR2 (germline): MNHEY, SMNVEV (reference sequence). The ends were cut back, 6 bases at V and 2 bases at J, with 10 bases in the middle. The CDR3 bases are TGTGCCAGCAGGGGTGATCTAAACTATGGCTACACCTTC. Its translation: CASRGDLNYGYTF.

This clonotype was observed a handful of times. V and J are TRBV6-2 or TRBV6-3 and TRBJ2-3, with 9 bases aligning to TRBD1. The V and J ends lost 6 bases and 2 bases, in that order; junction bases with no gene match: 6. The CDR3 has 15 amino acids. In germline, CDR1 is MNHEY, CDR2 SVGEGT. The CDR3 DNA reads as TGTGCCAGCAGCCCGACAGGGGGAATCACAGATACGCAGTATTTT. It translates to CASSPTGGITDTQYF.

In its sample, this clonotype was seen a few times. The rearrangement joins TRBV28 to TRBJ2-1; D is perhaps TRBD2 (6 bases). The length of the CDR3 is 13 residues. CDR1 is MDHEN, CDR2 SYDVKM, per germline. V was trimmed by 5 bases and J by 6 bases, leaving 11 bases between them. The DNA for the CDR3 is TGTGCCAGCAGTCCGACTAGTCCCAATGAGCAGTTCTTC. Its protein is CASSPTSPNEQFF. Full variable domain (rest looked up from reference TRBV28 and TRBJ2-1): DVKVTQSSRYLVKRTGEKVFLECVQDMDHENMFWYRQDPGLGLRLIYFSYDVKMKEKGDIPEGYSVSREKKERFSLILESASTNQTSMYLCASSPTSPNEQFFGPGTRLTVL.

Only a few counts were recorded for this clonotype. This chain uses TRBV20-1 with TRBJ2-5; D call uncertain. This CDR3 is 13 amino acids long. V shed 6 bases and J shed 2 bases, with 13 bases lying between them. Per germline, CDR1 DFQATT and CDR2 SNEGSKA (reference sequence). CDR3 protein: CSAQSFAQETQYF. The CDR3 nucleotides are TGCAGTGCCCAGTCGTTTGCTCAAGAGACCCAGTACTTC.

The rearrangement joins TRBV25-1 to TRBJ1-4; no firm D call. CDR1 is MGHDK and CDR2 is SYGVNS in the germline V gene. The V gene lost 6 bases and the J gene lost 0 bases, with 11 bases spanning the gap. The CDR3 runs 15 residues. CDR3 DNA sequence: TGTGCCAGCAGGGGAAGACCTCCAACTAATGAAAAACTGTTTTTT. Encoded protein: CASRGRPPTNEKLFF.

The V and J genes are TRBV6-6 and TRBJ1-2; possible D gene TRBD1, 5 bases. Trimming removed 5 bases at V and 8 bases at J, with 15 bases between. This CDR3 has 13 residues. Germline-derived CDR1 and CDR2 are MNHNY and SVGAGI (reference sequence). The DNA for the CDR3 is TGTGCCAGCAGTCCTTTACAGGAAGGAGGCTACACCTTC. This gives the protein CASSPLQEGGYTF.

This chain links TRBV7-6 with TRBJ2-5, with TRBD2 identical over 13 bases. V gave up 5 bases and J gave up 6 bases; unmatched junction bases: 18. The CDR3 sequence is 19 residues long. Per germline, CDR1 SGHVS and CDR2 FNYEAQ. The CDR3 region has the DNA TGTGCCAGCAGCCGACCGGGACTAGCGGGGACCCGGGGCGGAAAGACCCAGTACTTC. It yields the protein CASSRPGLAGTRGGKTQYF.

A few counts support this clonotype. Written as DNA, the CDR3 is TGTGCCAGCTCACCGTCGGGACCGAAGTCGTCACCCCTCCACTTT. It specifies CASSPSGPKSSPLHF. The chain uses TRBV18 and TRBJ1-6; D is perhaps TRBD1 (5 bases). CDR3 length: 15 amino acids. The germline V and J ends were trimmed by 3 bases and 10 bases, with 16 bases remaining between them. Germline CDR1 is KGHSH and CDR2 is LQKENI.

The chain joins TRBV24-1 to TRBJ2-2; TRBD2 agrees at 7 bases. Germline V gene lookup returns CDR1 KGHDR and CDR2 SFDVKD. This CDR3 is 14 amino acids long. Losses at the gene ends were 5 bases for V and 7 bases for J; bases not matched to a gene: 6. CDR3 region: CATSGGGIGGELFF. CDR3 bases: TGTGCCACCAGTGGCGGGGGAATCGGCGGGGAGCTGTTTTTT.

This clonotype was counted only a few times. The chain combines TRBV19 with TRBJ1-2; TRBD1 matches 7 bases. Unmatched junction bases numbered 9, after V lost 11 bases and J lost 6 bases. Germline assignment: CDR1 LNHDA and CDR2 SQIVND (reference sequence). The CDR3 totals 12 residues. CDR3 bases: TGTGCCCGGAGCCGGACAGGACATGGCTACACCTTC. Translating it yields CARSRTGHGYTF. Full variable domain (remainder filled in from reference TRBV19 and TRBJ1-2): DGGITQSPKYLFRKEGQNVTLSCEQNLNHDAMYWYRQDPGQGLRLIYYSQIVNDFQKGDIAEGYSVSREKKESFPLTVTSAQKNPTAFYLCARSRTGHGYTFGSGTRLTVV.

CDR3 sequence reads: CASSVDGRGNTEAFF. In nucleotides, the CDR3 is TGTGCCAGCAGCGTAGACGGACGGGGGAACACTGAAGCTTTCTTT. The chain employs TRBV9 and TRBJ1-1; no definite D call. Germline assignment: CDR1 SGDLS and CDR2 YYNGEE. Trimming pared 0 bases from V and 1 base from J, leaving 10 bases between. CDR3 size: 15 residues.

This sequence joins TRBV7-9 and TRBJ2-1, with a tentative D call TRBD1 (6 bases). The germline gives CDR1 SEHNR, CDR2 FQNEAQ (reference sequence). Trimming left V 6 bases short and J 2 bases short, with 11 bases between. The CDR3 loop spans 14 amino acids. The CDR3 bases are TGTGCCAGCAGTCAGGGGACCCCCTACAATGAGCAGTTCTTC. Protein product: CASSQGTPYNEQFF.

This clonotype was detected ten times or more. The chain is built from TRBV29-1 and TRBJ1-1; a possible D gene is TRBD1 (6 bases). Germline V gene data show CDR1 as SQVTM and CDR2 as ANQGSEA. Trimming cost V 5 bases and J 3 bases, with 10 bases left between them. This CDR3 is 12 amino acids long. Here the CDR3 reads CSVTGSYTEAFF. Written as DNA, the CDR3 is TGCAGCGTTACAGGGTCCTACACTGAAGCTTTCTTT.

This clonotype was counted a few times. This CDR3 is CASSHDRDSTDTQYF. The DNA for the CDR3 is TGTGCCAGTAGCCACGACAGGGATAGCACAGATACGCAGTATTTT. The V gene is TRBV19, the J gene TRBJ2-3, with 7 bases lining up with TRBD1. After removal of 6 bases from V and 0 bases from J, the junction contained 6 bases not matched to a gene. This CDR3 has 15 residues. CDR1 and CDR2 from the germline V gene are LNHDA and SQIVND (reference sequence).

V and J are TRBV15 and TRBJ1-5; tentative D call: TRBD1 (5 bases). The germline gives CDR1 LNHNV, CDR2 YYDKDF (reference sequence). Between the trimmed V and J ends, which lost 5 bases and 3 bases, there was a span of 11 bases. The CDR3 contains 14 residues. CDR3 DNA sequence: TGTGCCACCAGCTCCACAGGTAACAATCAGCCCCAGCATTTT. Translated: CATSSTGNNQPQHF.

The chain links TRBV21-1 to TRBJ2-3; TRBD2, the table's D call, was not compared with the DNA. TRBV21-1 constitutes a pseudogene. CDR3 length: 17 amino acids. CDR3 sequence (DNA): TGTGCCAGCAGCAAAAAGATAGCGGATGCCGCCAAGGATACGCAGTATTTT. This sequence encodes CASSKKIADAAKDTQYF.

This chain joins TRBV6-6 and TRBJ2-5, with 7 positions matching TRBD2. This CDR3 is 15 amino acids long. Germline CDR1 and CDR2: MNHNY and SVGAGI (reference sequence). Trimming at V came to 2 bases and at J to 0 bases, leaving 3 bases not matched to a gene. The CDR3 DNA sequence: TGTGCCAGCAGTTACAGTAGCGGGTACCAAGAGACCCAGTACTTC. Translating gives CASSYSSGYQETQYF.

This clonotype occurred a few times. The chain recombines TRBV3-1 with TRBJ2-1; D possibly corresponds to TRBD2 (5 bases). CDR3 length equals 15 residues. Trimming took 2 bases from V and 9 from J, leaving 17 bases between them. Looked up from germline, CDR1 is LGHDT and CDR2 is YNNKEL (reference sequence). The chain's CDR3 is CASSQTSRGEGEQFF. The CDR3 nucleotides read TGTGCCAGCAGCCAAACCTCCCGGGGAGAAGGTGAGCAGTTCTTC.

This clonotype was counted between two and nine times. V is TRBV7-3 and J is TRBJ2-1; the match to TRBD2 covers 9 bases. This CDR3 has 15 residues. V shed 5 bases and J 8 bases; nucleotides not matched to a gene: 10. The germline V gene has CDR1 SGHTA and CDR2 FQGTGA. DNA for the CDR3: TGTGCCAGCAGCGTCGTTAGCGGGAGTATAGATGAGCAGTTCTTC. Its protein is CASSVVSGSIDEQFF.

This clonotype was seen only a few times. J is TRBJ2-1 and V is TRBV6-4; 10 positions match TRBD2. Germline CDR1 MRHNA, CDR2 SNTAGT. Unmatched junction bases numbered 5, after V lost 5 bases and J lost 4 bases. The CDR3 has 15 amino acids. The CDR3 DNA is TGTGCCAGCAGTATCAAACTAGCGGGGTACAATGAGCAGTTCTTC. This codes for CASSIKLAGYNEQFF.

The J gene is TRBJ1-4, the V gene TRBV12-3 or TRBV12-4; no definite D call. The CDR3 runs to 15 residues. V shed 2 bases and J shed 4 bases, with 11 bases lying between them. The CDR3 DNA reads as TGTGCCAGCAGTTTAACGAACACTGGTAATGAAAAACTGTTTTTT. Translation: CASSLTNTGNEKLFF.